The TCR beta chain described here comes from a study of regulatory T cells in long-lasting Graves disease (dated by TCRdb to the early 2020s). Regarding the research as a whole: Persistent Graves' disease meant more than 5 years of antithyroid drug treatment with TSH receptor autoantibodies that stayed positive. Peripheral blood TCR sequencing and RNA sequencing compared persistent Graves' disease patients with newly diagnosed Graves' disease patients. A total of around 35 samples were covered by TCR sequencing, comprising some 13 persistent and roughly 20 newly diagnosed Graves' disease patients. On average, persistent Graves' disease patients in the clinical cohort had been on antithyroid drugs for around ten years. The study took place in China and was registered as a clinical trial.

Deletion took 6 bases off V and 1 base off J, with a span of 9 bases between the germline ends. The germline V gene specifies SGHTA as CDR1 and FQGTGA as CDR2. The CDR3 contains 13 residues, cysteine and phenylalanine counted. Solely the CDR3 DNA is kept, with 39 bases framed from the first base. Preparation of the library involved multiplex PCR. TCRdb records Illumina HiSeq 4000 as the sequencer. iRepertoire HTBI primers and Arm-PCR amplification of CDR3 regions were used to construct TCR beta libraries. Before sequencing, the PCR products underwent gel purification. Concerning the study's data processing: A total of around 59 TRBV and 14 TRBJ segments were identified across samples and were used for gene usage analysis of CDR3 amino acid clonotypes. COPE and FqMerger were used to merge filtered high-quality paired reads into contigs. BLAST was used to align contigs to IMGT TRBV, TRBD and TRBJ reference genes, with CDR3 defined following IMGT. Any clonotype with a frequency above 0.1% was counted as a highly expanded clone. Shannon entropy was used to measure repertoire diversity, and the Gini coefficient was used to measure V-J evenness. A clonotype was considered public if more than one individual shared it. The public sequencing data were trimmed at Q25 with fastp and processed into clonotypes with MiXCR by TCRdb, which kept only in-frame beta chains. Merged by CDR3 protein, the rows form single entries marked with the most common genes and DNA. For this entry, the V and J calls and clone size follow TCRdb and not the study's own pipeline. For this sample there are about 460,000 distinct CDR3 sequences; roughly 22% appear just once. The top ten clones comprise around 13% of the sample.

The time point label on this specimen signifies: persistent/refractory GD, antithyroid drugs over 5 years with positive TRAb. For both TCR sequencing and RNA sequencing, RNA was extracted from PBMCs in TRIzol. The diagnosis of Graves' disease was made according to American Thyroid Association guidelines. Recruitment of patients was carried out at an endocrinology department in Xi'an, China. Each patient gave 7 to 9.5 milliliters of peripheral blood, collected in an EDTA anticoagulant tube. Ficoll Paque Plus density gradient separation was used to isolate PBMCs, and no additional T cell sorting was done. An Agilent 2100 Bioanalyzer and agarose gel were used to assess RNA quality, and a NanoDrop 2000 was used to measure RNA concentration. Overall results and qualifications from the work: Only peripheral blood was studied, because thyroid tissue, the primary lesion, was inaccessible. More public clonotypes were shared among persistent patients (around 2,600) than among newly diagnosed patients (966). As a limitation, the authors acknowledged that the small sample size may reduce accuracy. Persistent Graves' disease patients showed lower TCR Shannon entropy and fewer highly expanded clones than newly diagnosed patients, suggesting clonal expansion. TRBV28, TRBJ1-2 and TRBJ2-5 were preferentially used in persistent disease, while TRBV20-1 and TRBJ2-1 were favored in newly diagnosed disease. Only the TCR beta chain was sequenced and analyzed.

This clonotype was seen at least ten times. The target of this receptor is not known. No much larger clonotype is one base removed from it; base qualities were not supplied. The rearrangement combines TRBV7-3 with TRBJ1-1; TRBD1 is possibly the D segment (5 matching bases). This specimen consisted of peripheral blood mononuclear cells (PBMCs), obtained when the disease was refractory, from a patient treated with antithyroid drugs. The TCR originated in a female donor with Graves disease. The DNA sequence is given as TGTGCCAGCAGTATACAGGAGAACACTGAAGCTTTCTTT. Its translation reads: CASSIQENTEAFF.